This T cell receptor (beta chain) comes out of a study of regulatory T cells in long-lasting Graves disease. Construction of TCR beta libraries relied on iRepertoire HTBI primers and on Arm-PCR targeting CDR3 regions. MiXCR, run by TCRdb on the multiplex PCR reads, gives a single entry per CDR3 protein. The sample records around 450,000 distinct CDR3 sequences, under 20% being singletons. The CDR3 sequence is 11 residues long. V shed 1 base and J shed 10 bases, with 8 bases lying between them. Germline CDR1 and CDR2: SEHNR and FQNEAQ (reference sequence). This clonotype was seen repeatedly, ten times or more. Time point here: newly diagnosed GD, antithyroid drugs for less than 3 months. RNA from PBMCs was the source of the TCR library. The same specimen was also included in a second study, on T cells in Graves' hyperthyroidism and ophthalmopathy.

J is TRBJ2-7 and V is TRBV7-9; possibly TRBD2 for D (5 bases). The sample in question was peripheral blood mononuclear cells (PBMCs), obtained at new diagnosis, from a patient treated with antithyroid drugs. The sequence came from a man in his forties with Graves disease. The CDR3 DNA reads TGTGCCAGCAGCTTAGAGGGAGTTCAGTACTTC. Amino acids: CASSLEGVQYF. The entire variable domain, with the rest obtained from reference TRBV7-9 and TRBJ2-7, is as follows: DTGVSQNPRHKITKRGQNVTFRCDPISEHNRLYWYRQTLGQGPEFLTYFQNEAQLEKSRLLSDRFSAERPKGSFSTLEIQRTEQGDSAMYLCASSLEGVQYFGPGTRLTVT.